Below are 7 T cell receptor beta chains sequenced from a single sample in a study of cytomegalovirus exposure and HLA in healthy donors. TCRdb's table, derived via immunoSEQ multiplex PCR, lists solely in-frame clones and lacks some. There are some 80,000 clones in the sample; about 96% occur only once, and 1.3% lies in the top ten. The sequenced sample was PBMCs. These receptors came from a woman aged 18-29 years in good health and CMV-seronegative.

J is TRBJ2-1 and V is TRBV19; a possible D gene is TRBD2 (6 bases). The CDR3 runs 15 residues. Trimming shortened V by 7 bases and J by 6 bases, and 19 bases separated the two germline ends. Germline CDR1 reads LNHDA; CDR2 reads SQIVND (reference sequence). The CDR3 region is CASNIEGGTANEQFF. In DNA, the CDR3 is TGTGCCAGTAACATTGAGGGAGGAACTGCCAATGAGCAGTTCTTC.

The rearrangement uses TRBV6-5 and TRBJ2-2, with TRBD2 matching over 8 bases. The V gene end was trimmed by 8 bases and the J gene end by 2 bases; junction bases not matched to a gene: 1. Germline V gives CDR1 MNHEY, CDR2 SVGAGI. This CDR3 is built from 13 residues. CDR3 loop: CASRGGNTGELFF. CDR3 DNA: TGTGCCAGCCGGGGGGGAAACACCGGGGAGCTGTTTTTT.

The chain employs TRBV5-1 and TRBJ2-3, with TRBD1 as a possible D gene (6 bases). V dropped 4 bases and J dropped 5 bases, with 20 bases sitting between them. The CDR3 length is 16 residues. The germline V gene encodes CDR1 SGHRS and CDR2 YFSETQ. The CDR3 bases are TGCGCCAGCAGCCCGGTTGCGACAGGCAGTAGAGATACGCAGTATTTT. Translated: CASSPVATGSRDTQYF. The full variable domain, completed using reference TRBV5-1 and TRBJ2-3, is KAGVTQTPRYLIKTRGQQVTLSCSPISGHRSVSWYQQTPGQGLQFLFEYFSETQRNKGNFPGRFSGRQFSNSRSEMNVSTLELGDSALYLCASSPVATGSRDTQYFGPGTRLTVL.

V and J are TRBV6-5 and TRBJ2-1, with D maybe TRBD1 (6 bases). The germline V and J ends were trimmed by 0 bases and 0 bases, with 9 bases remaining between them. This CDR3 is 16 amino acids long. In germline, CDR1 is MNHEY, CDR2 SVGAGI. The CDR3 coding sequence is TGTGCCAGCAGTTACTCGGGGGCAGACTCCTACAATGAGCAGTTCTTC. Protein sequence: CASSYSGADSYNEQFF.

This rearrangement joins TRBV19 to TRBJ2-3, with unresolved D. From germline, CDR1 is LNHDA and CDR2 SQIVND (reference sequence). This CDR3 region has 13 residues. With 1 base removed from V and 2 bases from J, the gap between germline ends came to 4 bases. The CDR3 sequence: CASSIVLTDTQYF. CDR3 in DNA: TGTGCCAGTAGTATAGTCCTCACAGATACGCAGTATTTT.

This clone was counted between two and nine times. The chain carries TRBV7-9 and TRBJ1-1; TRBD1 matches 7 bases. The germline gives CDR1 SEHNR, CDR2 FQNEAQ (reference sequence). Trimming at V came to 5 bases and at J to 5 bases, leaving 8 bases not matched to a gene. This CDR3 region has 14 residues. The CDR3 protein is CASSRQGQSTEAFF. In DNA, the CDR3 is TGTGCCAGCAGCCGACAGGGCCAAAGTACTGAAGCTTTCTTT.

The chain joins TRBV11-2 to TRBJ2-7; D is possibly TRBD2 (6 bases). With 6 bases removed from V and 3 bases from J, the gap between germline ends came to 18 bases. The CDR3 length is 15 residues. Germline V gene sequence: CDR1 SGHAT, CDR2 FQNNGV. For the CDR3, the DNA is TGTGCCAGCAGTTTACGGCAGGGAGGAATCTACGAGCAGTACTTC. It codes for CASSLRQGGIYEQYF.